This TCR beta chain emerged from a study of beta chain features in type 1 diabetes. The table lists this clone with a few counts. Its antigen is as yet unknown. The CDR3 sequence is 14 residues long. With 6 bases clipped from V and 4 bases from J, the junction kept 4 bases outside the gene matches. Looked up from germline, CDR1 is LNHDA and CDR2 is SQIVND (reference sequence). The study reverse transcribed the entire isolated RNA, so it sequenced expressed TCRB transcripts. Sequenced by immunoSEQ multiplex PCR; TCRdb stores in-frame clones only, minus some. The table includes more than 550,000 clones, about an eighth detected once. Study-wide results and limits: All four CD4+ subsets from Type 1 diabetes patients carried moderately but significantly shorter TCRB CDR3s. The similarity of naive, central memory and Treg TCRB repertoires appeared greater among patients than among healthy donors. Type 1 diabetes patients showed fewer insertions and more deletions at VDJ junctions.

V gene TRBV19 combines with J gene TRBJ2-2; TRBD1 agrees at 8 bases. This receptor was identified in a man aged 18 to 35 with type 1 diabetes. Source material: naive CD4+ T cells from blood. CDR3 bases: TGTGCCAGTAGCCGAGACAGGGGCACCGGGGAGCTGTTTTTT. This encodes CASSRDRGTGELFF.